What follows describes a single TCR beta chain. The data belong to a study of blood T cells in healthy people across ages. A second PCR of 7 to 11 cycles used a sample-barcoded 5' primer and a J-beta primer mix. Each cDNA molecule carried a tag from a template-switch adaptor that contained 12 random nucleotides. Each CDR3 protein gets one entry after TCRdb re-called the 5' RACE reads with MiXCR. Here the sample spans more than 650,000 distinct CDR3 sequences, about a fifth being singletons. Isolated per sample were at least 6 million PBMCs. The CDR3 runs 13 residues. Germline CDR1 reads MDHEN; CDR2 reads SYDVKM. V lost 2 bases and J lost 5, with 6 bases in between.

This receptor was obtained from a man aged 65-85 years in good health. V and J are TRBV28 and TRBJ1-4; D unclear. Specimen: blood. This chain's CDR3 is CASSLEQNEKLFF. CDR3 nucleotide sequence: TGTGCCAGCAGTTTAGAGCAGAATGAAAAACTGTTTTTT.